This T cell receptor beta chain was profiled in a study of CXCR3-negative and CXCR3-positive naive CD8 T cells. The CDR3 length is 14 residues. CDR1 is SGHRS, CDR2 YFSETQ, per germline. Identification of naive CD8+ T cells rested on CD45RO-CCR7+CD27+CD95- status. UMI labels and 5' RACE were used to prepare the TRB cDNA libraries. TCRdb re-called the 5' RACE reads and catalogs CDR3 proteins one per entry, DNA excluded. This sample's clone table lists over 100,000 distinct CDR3 sequences. The sample was naive CXCR3- CD8+ T cells from blood. Regarding subset: CD45RO-CCR7+CD27+CD95- naive CD8+ T cells lacking CXCR3 (TNR3-). The source of this sequence is a human donor in good health. Some clones in this sample may be carry-over from other donors' samples. The rearrangement uses TRBV5-1 and TRBJ2-7; with no DNA, the TCRdb D assignment of TRBD1 cannot be verified. CDR3 sequence reads: CASSLMGGSYEQYF.